Listed below are T cell receptor beta chains from one sample, sequenced in a study of cytomegalovirus exposure and HLA in healthy donors. Using immunoSEQ multiplex PCR, the repertoire was profiled, and TCRdb retains in-frame clones only, with some absent. This table has about 120,000 clones, 79% appearing once. Sequenced input: PBMCs. These receptors came from a man aged 25 to 40 in good health and CMV-seropositive. The CDR3 runs from the conserved cysteine through the conserved F or W. The order of the fields is V gene, J gene, CDR3 protein.

TRBV7-2,TRBJ2-3,CASSPPFAGGVTQYF
TRBV5-1,TRBJ1-6,CASSLQGLESPLHF
TRBV11-3,TRBJ2-7,CASSLRGRDEQYF
TRBV30,TRBJ2-2,CAWNVAEVNTGELFF
TRBV6-5,TRBJ2-7,CASSYSDYSYEQYF
TRBV5-4,TRBJ1-1,CASSPLEGHTEAFF
TRBV6-1,TRBJ2-6,CASSSLNSGANVLTF
TRBV6-5,TRBJ1-5,CASTQGIDQPQHF
TRBV7-8,TRBJ2-2,CASSFPGGLRRETGELFF
TRBV7-9,TRBJ1-2,CASSRTGGYGYTF
TRBV27,TRBJ1-5,CASSSGFRNQPQHF
TRBV5-4,TRBJ2-3,CASSLENAESDTQYF
TRBV30,TRBJ2-5,CACPIAGATGETQYF
TRBV5-1,TRBJ2-2,CASSLRQGDTGELFF
TRBV27,TRBJ1-5,CASSFTGGNQPQHF
TRBV18,TRBJ1-6,CASSREGQGSSPLHF
TRBV18,TRBJ1-2,CASSPVPGFYGYTF
TRBV6-5,TRBJ2-1,CASSPGVFGNEQFF
TRBV18,TRBJ2-1,CASSPSAASGRENEQFF
TRBV12-5,TRBJ2-7,CASGLVLSRGFVEQYF
TRBV9,TRBJ2-7,CASSVGDEGAYEQYF
TRBV4-3,TRBJ2-2,CASSSRTDPWGGLFF
TRBV29-1,TRBJ2-7,CSVPDRSYEQYF
TRBV9,TRBJ2-3,CASSGGGADTQYF
TRBV19,TRBJ2-3,CASSGGQNTDTQYF
TRBV4-3,TRBJ2-3,CASSQDSALADSTDTQYF
TRBV15,TRBJ1-1,CATRRYTEAFF
TRBV7-8,TRBJ2-7,CASSPRTGPEFEQYF
TRBV2,TRBJ2-2,CASGSSRAGGELFF
TRBV6-1,TRBJ2-7,CASSGSGTILYEQYF
TRBV7-2,TRBJ2-5,CASSVNRGRETQYF
TRBV10-2,TRBJ2-2,CASSEPSGWNTGELFF
TRBV11-2,TRBJ2-1,CASSLGSGSYNEQFF
TRBV9,TRBJ2-5,CASSVTGGMYQETQYF
TRBV12-5,TRBJ2-1,CASGLVLHLLAGGYNEQFF
TRBV28,TRBJ1-2,CASSLEGSGLNYGYTF
TRBV6-6,TRBJ1-1,CASSYGRVAEAFF
TRBV18,TRBJ2-7,CASSEGRVSDSYEQYF
TRBV5-8,TRBJ2-5,CASSLFFETQYF
TRBV10-3,TRBJ2-5,CAISESAEETQYF
TRBV2,TRBJ2-7,CASSSEWGLASEQYF
TRBV2,TRBJ1-2,CASSVGGAKGYGYTF
TRBV15,TRBJ2-2,CATRGTGDTGELFF
TRBV4-3,TRBJ2-2,CASSQGWGSGRRTGELFF
TRBV28,TRBJ2-4,CASSSLGTDKNIQYF
TRBV7-2,TRBJ2-4,CASSLRSGGSLAKNSQYF
TRBV5-1,TRBJ1-2,CASSMGGGFDGYTF
TRBV2,TRBJ1-2,CASSPQGEDGCTF
TRBV13,TRBJ1-1,CASSLRGPTANTEAFF
TRBV7-7,TRBJ2-5,CASSAQETQYF
TRBV13,TRBJ1-6,CASSLLPVETGGDPYNSPLHF
TRBV4-1,TRBJ2-6,CASSQRGQRPLSGANVLTF
TRBV29-1,TRBJ2-1,CSAIRAGNWQFF
TRBV11-3,TRBJ2-2,CASSFGPGSNTGELFF
TRBV9,TRBJ1-5,CASSVGGFRFDRGNQPQHF
TRBV7-9,TRBJ2-7,CASSLRQSYEQYF
TRBV5-6,TRBJ1-1,CASSLARGEAFF
TRBV27,TRBJ2-3,CASSSAGTGGKDTQYF
TRBV30,TRBJ2-5,CAYGTPAGAETQYF